This T cell receptor beta chain is drawn from a study of cytomegalovirus exposure and HLA in healthy donors. Study-level results: In a later analysis, parvovirus B19, influenza, CMV and Epstein-Barr virus appeared linked to several top co-occurrence clusters. Other equally common chains were less clonally expanded than HLA-associated TCR beta chains, a later analysis showed. TCR beta chain V- and J-gene trimming was linked, in a later analysis, to a missense variant in DCLRE1C. The authors considered a cluster of highly shared sequence variants likely to be a sequencing artifact.

The PCR had 60 Vbeta and 13 Jbeta primers. The data were produced by immunoSEQ multiplex PCR, yet TCRdb's version contains in-frame clones alone and is incomplete. The sample lists over 200,000 clones, under 80% occurring once. This CDR3 region has 16 residues. V shed 5 bases and J shed 5 bases, with 21 bases lying between them. Per germline, CDR1 MNHNY and CDR2 SVGAGI (reference sequence). Concerning this clone: Its antigen is undetermined.

The receptor was isolated from a woman aged 30 to 39 in good health and CMV-seronegative. Sequencing was carried out using PBMCs. V and J are TRBV6-6 and TRBJ2-5; tentatively, D is TRBD2 (6 bases). Here the CDR3 reads CASSPLTGVAWETQYF. CDR3 bases: TGTGCCAGCAGTCCTCTTACGGGGGTAGCGTGGGAGACCCAGTACTTC.